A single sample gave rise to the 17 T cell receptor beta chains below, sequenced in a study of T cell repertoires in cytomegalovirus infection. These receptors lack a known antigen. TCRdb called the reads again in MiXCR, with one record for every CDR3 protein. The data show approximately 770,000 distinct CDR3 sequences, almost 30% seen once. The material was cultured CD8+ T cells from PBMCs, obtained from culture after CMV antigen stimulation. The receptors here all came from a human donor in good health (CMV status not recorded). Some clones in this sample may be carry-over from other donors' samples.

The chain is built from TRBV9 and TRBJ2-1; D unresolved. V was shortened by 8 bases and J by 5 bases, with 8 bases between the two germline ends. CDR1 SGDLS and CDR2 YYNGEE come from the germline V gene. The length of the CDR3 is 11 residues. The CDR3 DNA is TGTGCCAGTCTGGGTGACAATGAGCAGTTCTTC. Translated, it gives CASLGDNEQFF.

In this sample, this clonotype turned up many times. The CDR3 DNA reads as TGTGCCAGCAGCCCCCGGGTCTTAGGCACAGATACGCAGTATTTT. It yields the protein CASSPRVLGTDTQYF. This rearrangement joins TRBV7-2 to TRBJ2-3; D not certain. This CDR3 region has 15 residues. Germline V CDR1 and CDR2: SGHTA, FQGNSA. Trimming removed 5 bases from V and 1 base from J, with 13 bases in between.

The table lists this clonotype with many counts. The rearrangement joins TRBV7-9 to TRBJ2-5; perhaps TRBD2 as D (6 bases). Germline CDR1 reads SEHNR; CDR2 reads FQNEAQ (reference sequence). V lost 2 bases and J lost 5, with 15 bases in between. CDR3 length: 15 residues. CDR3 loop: CASSLKHGGTETQYF. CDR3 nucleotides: TGTGCCAGCAGCTTAAAACACGGAGGGACGGAGACCCAGTACTTC.

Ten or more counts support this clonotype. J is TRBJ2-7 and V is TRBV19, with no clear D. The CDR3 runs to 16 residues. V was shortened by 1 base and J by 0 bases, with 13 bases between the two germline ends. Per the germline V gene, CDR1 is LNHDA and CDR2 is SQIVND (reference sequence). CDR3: CASSIGIRSSSYEQYF. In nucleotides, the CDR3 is TGTGCCAGTAGTATAGGTATCCGTTCGAGCTCCTACGAGCAGTACTTC.

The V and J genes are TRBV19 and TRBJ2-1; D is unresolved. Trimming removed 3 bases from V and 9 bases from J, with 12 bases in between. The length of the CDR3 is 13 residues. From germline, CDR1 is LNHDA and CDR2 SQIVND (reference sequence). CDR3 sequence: CASSMRHSIEQFF. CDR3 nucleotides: TGTGCCAGTAGTATGAGGCATTCCATTGAGCAGTTCTTC.

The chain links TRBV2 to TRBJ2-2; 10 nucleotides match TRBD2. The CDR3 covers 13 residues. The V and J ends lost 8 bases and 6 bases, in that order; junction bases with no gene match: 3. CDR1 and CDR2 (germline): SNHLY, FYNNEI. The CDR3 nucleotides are TGTGCCAGCGAGCGGGGGGGCCCCGGGGAGCTGTTTTTT. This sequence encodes CASERGGPGELFF.

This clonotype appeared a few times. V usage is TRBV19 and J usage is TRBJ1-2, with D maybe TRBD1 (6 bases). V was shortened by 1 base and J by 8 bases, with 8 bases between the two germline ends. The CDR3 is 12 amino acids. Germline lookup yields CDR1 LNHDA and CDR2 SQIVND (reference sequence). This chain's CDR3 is CASSIGGRGYTF. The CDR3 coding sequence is TGTGCCAGTAGTATAGGGGGGCGCGGCTACACCTTC.

CDR3 protein: CASSQGGSSGNTIYF. The CDR3 bases are TGTGCCAGCAGCCAGGGGGGGTCCTCTGGAAACACCATATATTTT. The chain is built from TRBV7-3 and TRBJ1-3; 7 bases fit TRBD1. V shed 5 bases, J shed 0 bases, and the junction held 4 bases outside the gene matches. Looked up from germline, CDR1 is SGHTA and CDR2 is FQGTGA. The length of the CDR3 is 15 residues.

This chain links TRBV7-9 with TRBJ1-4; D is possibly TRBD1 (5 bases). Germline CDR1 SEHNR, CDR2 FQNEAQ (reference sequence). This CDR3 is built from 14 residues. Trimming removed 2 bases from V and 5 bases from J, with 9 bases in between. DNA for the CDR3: TGTGCCAGCAGCTTAATCGGGGCAAATGAAAAACTGTTTTTT. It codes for CASSLIGANEKLFF. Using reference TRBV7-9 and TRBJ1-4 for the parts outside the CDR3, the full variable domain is DTGVSQNPRHKITKRGQNVTFRCDPISEHNRLYWYRQTLGQGPEFLTYFQNEAQLEKSRLLSDRFSAERPKGSFSTLEIQRTEQGDSAMYLCASSLIGANEKLFFGSGTQLSVL.

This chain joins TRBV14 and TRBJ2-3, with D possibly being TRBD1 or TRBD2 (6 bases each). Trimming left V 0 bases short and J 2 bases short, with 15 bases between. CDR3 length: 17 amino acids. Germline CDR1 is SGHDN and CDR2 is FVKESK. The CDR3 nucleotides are TGTGCCAGCAGCCAAGAGCTAACGGGGGCTATCACAGATACGCAGTATTTT. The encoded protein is CASSQELTGAITDTQYF.

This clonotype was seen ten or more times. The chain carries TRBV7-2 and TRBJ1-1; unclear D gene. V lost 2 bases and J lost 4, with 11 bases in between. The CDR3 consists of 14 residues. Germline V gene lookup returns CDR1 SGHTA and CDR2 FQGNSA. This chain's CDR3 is CASSLLPRGTEAFF. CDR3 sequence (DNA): TGTGCCAGCAGCTTACTGCCACGGGGCACTGAAGCTTTCTTT.

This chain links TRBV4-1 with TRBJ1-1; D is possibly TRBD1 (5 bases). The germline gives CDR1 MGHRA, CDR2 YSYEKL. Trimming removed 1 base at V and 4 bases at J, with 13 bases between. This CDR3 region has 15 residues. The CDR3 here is CASSQGRQGGTEAFF. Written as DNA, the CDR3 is TGCGCCAGCAGCCAAGGACGGCAGGGAGGCACTGAAGCTTTCTTT.

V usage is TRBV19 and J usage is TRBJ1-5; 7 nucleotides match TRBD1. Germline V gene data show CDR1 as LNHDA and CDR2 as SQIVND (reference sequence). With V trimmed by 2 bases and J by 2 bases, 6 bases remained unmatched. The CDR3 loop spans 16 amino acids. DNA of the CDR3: TGTGCCAGTAGTATAACTTGGACAGGCGGCAATCAGCCCCAGCATTTT. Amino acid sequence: CASSITWTGGNQPQHF. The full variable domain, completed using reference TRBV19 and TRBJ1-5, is DGGITQSPKYLFRKEGQNVTLSCEQNLNHDAMYWYRQDPGQGLRLIYYSQIVNDFQKGDIAEGYSVSREKKESFPLTVTSAQKNPTAFYLCASSITWTGGNQPQHFGDGTRLSIL.

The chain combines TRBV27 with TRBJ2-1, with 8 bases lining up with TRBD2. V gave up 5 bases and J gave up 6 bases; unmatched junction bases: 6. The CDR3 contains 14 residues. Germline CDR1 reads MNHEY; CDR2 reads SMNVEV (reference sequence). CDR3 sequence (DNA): TGTGCCAGCAGTCGGGGGGGCTCGTCCAATGAGCAGTTCTTC. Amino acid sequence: CASSRGGSSNEQFF.

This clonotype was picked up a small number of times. CDR3 residues: CASSSPGQALYNEQFF. The CDR3, as DNA: TGTGCCAGCAGTTCCCCGGGACAGGCACTTTACAATGAGCAGTTCTTC. The chain is built from TRBV28 and TRBJ2-1, with 8 bases fitting TRBD1. The CDR3 consists of 16 residues. Looked up from germline, CDR1 is MDHEN and CDR2 is SYDVKM. V shed 4 bases, J shed 4 bases, and the junction held 9 bases outside the gene matches.

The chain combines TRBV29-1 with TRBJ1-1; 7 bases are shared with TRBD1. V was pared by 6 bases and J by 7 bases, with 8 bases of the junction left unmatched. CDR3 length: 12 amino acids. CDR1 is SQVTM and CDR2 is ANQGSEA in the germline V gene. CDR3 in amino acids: CSVWTGGGEAFF. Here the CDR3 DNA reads TGCAGCGTCTGGACAGGAGGGGGTGAAGCTTTCTTT.

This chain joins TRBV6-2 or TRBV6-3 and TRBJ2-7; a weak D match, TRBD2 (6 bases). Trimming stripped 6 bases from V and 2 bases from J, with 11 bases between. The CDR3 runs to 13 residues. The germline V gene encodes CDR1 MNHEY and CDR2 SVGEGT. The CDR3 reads CASRRGLTYEQYV. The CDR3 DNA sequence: TGTGCCAGCAGGCGGGGACTCACCTACGAGCAGTACGTC.